This T cell receptor beta chain derives from a study of identical twins. V gave up 1 base and J gave up 5 bases; unmatched junction bases: 2. Germline values: CDR1 SQVTM, CDR2 ANQGSEA. The CDR3 length is 12 residues. TCRdb fed the 5' RACE reads into MiXCR, producing one record per CDR3 protein. The table has hundreds of thousands of distinct CDR3 sequences, around an eighth seen once. These same records also appear under a second study, on yellow fever vaccine responses in identical twins.

This sequence was found in a young woman in good health. The sequencing sample was made of CD8+ T cells sorted from blood. The chain recombines TRBV29-1 with TRBJ2-7; 7 bases are a match to TRBD1. The CDR3 here is CSVEVQGHEQYF. CDR3 in DNA: TGCAGCGTTGAAGTACAGGGGCACGAGCAGTACTTC.